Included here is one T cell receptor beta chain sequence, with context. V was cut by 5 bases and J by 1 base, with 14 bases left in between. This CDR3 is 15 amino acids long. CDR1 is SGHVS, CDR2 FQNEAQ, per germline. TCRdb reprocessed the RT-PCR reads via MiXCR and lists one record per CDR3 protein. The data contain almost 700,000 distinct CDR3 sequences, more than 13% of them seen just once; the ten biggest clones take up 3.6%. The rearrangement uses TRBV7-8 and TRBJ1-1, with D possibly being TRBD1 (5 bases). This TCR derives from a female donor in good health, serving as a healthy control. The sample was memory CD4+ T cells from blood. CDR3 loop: CASSIREGTNTEAFF. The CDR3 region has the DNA TGTGCCAGCAGCATCCGTGAAGGGACGAACACTGAAGCTTTCTTT.